The T cell receptor (beta chain) described here comes from a study of shared clonotypes between healthy human individuals (dated by TCRdb to the early 2020s). Study-level background: Three men and a couple of women, aged 18 to 49 years, made up the cohort. Libraries were prepared and TCR repertoires were sequenced by different laboratories using diverse techniques, in order to increase sequencing depth and limit assay-specific biases. Per donor, leukapheresis produced somewhere between about 0.8 and 9.5 billion PBMCs. Blood TCR repertoires of a handful of healthy adults were deeply sequenced to estimate repertoire size and the extent of clonotype sharing between individuals. For each donor, CD4 naive and CD4 memory were each given three plates, CD8 naive was given two plates, and CD8 memory was given one plate.

As regards this clone: Its antigen is still unknown. There are no base qualities to consult, and no much larger clone falls within one base.

What the research found in general, with its limitations: Compared with non-shared clonotypes, clonotypes shared by all four sorted-subset donors had higher generation probabilities. The small number of donors limited the genetic and exposure-history diversity represented. Incomplete sequencing was indicated by rarefaction of sorted-subset datasets, despite the large sequencing depth. Across a few donors, roughly 5.1% of naive CD4, around 3.5% of naive CD8, 2.3% of memory CD4, and under 0.45% of memory CD8 clonotypes were shared. Sampling was restricted to blood, and TCR repertoires in tissue are likely to differ from TCR repertoires in blood. Pairwise subsampling indicated that sequencing depth was expected to affect the degree of clonotype sharing among donors. Naive subsets generally had larger estimated clonotype richness than memory subsets.

The CDR3 measures 15 amino acids from cysteine to phenylalanine. Kept here is only the CDR3 DNA, which spans 45 bases and is read in frame from base 1. The junction carries 9 bases between V and J, which are trimmed by 0 bases and 0 bases respectively. The CDR1 and CDR2 encoded by the germline V gene are LGHNT and FRNRAP. Using the deep immunoSEQ assay, TCR CDR3 regions were amplified from genomic DNA by multiplex PCR. Genomic DNA extracted from each cell subset was distributed evenly over all wells of several immunoSEQ 96-well plates, and each plate served as one replicate. Each replicate PCR for sorted subsets received about 210 ng genomic DNA, equal to roughly 33,000 T cell genomes. The purified libraries were quantified using a Qubit 3.0 fluorometer, sized with a Bioanalyzer 2100, and then quantified again using the KAPA Library Quantification kit. Every immunoSEQ 96-well plate was sequenced on a dedicated single-read 150-cycle Illumina NextSeq 550 flow cell. For the original study's pipeline: Because the immunoSEQ output included only junctional sequences and no quality scores, the filtering could not be the same as the filtering used for full-length reads. To assign V/J genes and CDR3, sequences were annotated against IMGT germline references using PyIR, a Python wrapper for IgBLAST v1.9. Reads were filtered out if the reads had weak V/J assignments (E-value above 1e-6), no CDR3, stop codons, out-of-frame junctions, or ambiguous translated residues. V3J clonotypes were defined as sequences sharing an identical inferred V gene, J gene, and CDR3 amino acid sequence. Percentage overlap between repertoires was computed as shared unique clonotypes divided by the size of the smaller repertoire. Richness of each repertoire was evaluated using RTK rarefaction, the Chao1 estimator, and Recon v2.1 estimates of unobserved clonotypes. For all TCRbeta clonotypes obtained by the gDNA method from four donors, generation probabilities were computed with OLGA. The clones in this table, taken by TCRdb from immuneACCESS, are in-frame only. Not every clone is retained; where verified, under half of the shortfall comes from an unresolved V gene, and the cause of the rest is unknown. V, J and clone size were drawn from that table, and D and trimming were deduced from the DNA. The sample yields 1.5 million to 2.5 million clones; less than 95% were counted once. The ten top clones hold more than 0.9% of the sample.

For the CD8 naive samples, CD45RO-negative cells were positively selected for CCR7, yielding a CD45RA+CCR7+ population from which TemRA cells were excluded. Donors were healthy HIV-negative adults with no recently reported acute infections or vaccinations. Only Caucasian adults living in Nashville, Tennessee, USA were represented among the donors. After blood collection by leukapheresis, PBMCs were isolated using Ficoll-Histopaque density gradient centrifugation and then cryopreserved in the vapor phase of liquid nitrogen. Analytical flow cytometry was used to check the purity and quantity of every magnetically sorted T cell population. Each sorted fraction had its genomic DNA isolated and then quantified by UV absorbance on a Nanodrop 2000c.

Sequenced: naive CD8+ T cells sorted from blood. The sample's cell subset or site label, decoded: CD45RA+CCR7+. This clonotype was obtained from a man aged 18 to 30 in good health. This sequence uses TRBV12-5 and TRBJ2-7, with a weak D call of TRBD1 (5 bases match). The sequenced DNA is TGTGCTAGTGGTTTGGTACGGCAGGGCTCCTACGAGCAGTACTTC. Translated, this is CASGLVRQGSYEQYF.